This paragraph covers one TCR beta chain sequence. This record comes from a study of blood T cell repertoires in COVID-19. Study overall: T cells, B-cell-depleted T cells, or PBMCs provided the cDNA or gDNA that served as material.

As handled by the study authors: By means of reference gene primer amplification, nucleated cell counts were estimated. Some clones are missing from TCRdb's copy, which holds only in-frame ones; the method was immunoSEQ multiplex PCR. V, J and clone size derive from that table, while D and trimming were established from the DNA sequence. Here the sample spans 200,000 to 250,000 clones, 89% being singletons. CDR3 length: 11 amino acids. The V end was cut by 3 bases, the J end by 5 bases, with 5 bases between. Germline CDR1 and CDR2: LNHDA and SQIVND (reference sequence). This sequence joins TRBV19 and TRBJ2-7; D call uncertain. Sequenced: peripheral blood. The TCR sequence derives from a man in his 60s who had recovered from COVID-19. The CDR3 loop reads CASSMSNEQYF. As DNA, the CDR3 is TGTGCCAGTAGTATGTCTAACGAGCAGTACTTC.